The 15 T cell receptor beta chains below were found in one sample sequenced in a study of technical replicates of blood from a few donors. TCRdb keeps only in-frame clones here, not all; method: immunoSEQ multiplex PCR. The sample records approximately 75,000 clones, roughly 92% being singletons. The sample comprised T cells isolated from PBMCs. These receptor sequences come from a human donor in good health.

The chain combines TRBV5-6 with TRBJ2-3, with unresolved D. This CDR3 is built from 12 residues. The V end lost 5 bases, the J end lost 4 bases, and 8 bases lay between the germline ends. Germline CDR1 SGHDT, CDR2 YYEEEE. This CDR3 is CASRLSSDTQYF. CDR3 DNA sequence: TGTGCCAGCAGGTTGAGCTCAGATACGCAGTATTTT.

V and J are TRBV19 and TRBJ2-3; TRBD2 agrees at 7 bases. Germline V CDR1 and CDR2: LNHDA, SQIVND (reference sequence). This CDR3 has 15 amino acids. The trim removed 9 bases at V and 1 base at J, leaving 10 bases unmatched. CDR3 bases: TGTGCCAGCTCATCCAGGAGCGGGGGCACAGATACGCAGTATTTT. Its protein product is CASSSRSGGTDTQYF.

The rearrangement uses TRBV18 and TRBJ2-2; 8 bases match TRBD1. CDR1 and CDR2 (germline): KGHSH, LQKENI. The ends lost 2 bases at V and 6 bases at J; junction bases unmatched: 8. This CDR3 spans 16 amino acids. The CDR3 loop is CASSPTRQGFPGELFF. CDR3 DNA: TGTGCCAGCTCACCAACGAGACAGGGGTTCCCCGGGGAGCTGTTTTTT.

The J gene is TRBJ2-3, the V gene TRBV11-2, with 7 bases aligning to TRBD2. The CDR3 spans 16 residues. The germline V gene encodes CDR1 SGHAT and CDR2 FQNNGV. Trimming removed 1 base from V and 6 bases from J; junction bases left unmatched: 10. The CDR3 nucleotides read TGTGCCAGCAGCTTAGCGGGAGGCCAATTAACGGATACGCAGTATTTT. Translated, it gives CASSLAGGQLTDTQYF.

The genes are TRBV2 and TRBJ2-5, with TRBD1 matching 11 bases. CDR3 length: 16 residues. V lost 5 bases and J lost 4; bases outside the gene matches: 9. Germline V gene lookup returns CDR1 SNHLY and CDR2 FYNNEI. CDR3 coding DNA: TGTGCCAGCAGTTATACGGGACAGGGGGTCGCAGAGACCCAGTACTTC. It is translated as CASSYTGQGVAETQYF.

The rearrangement uses TRBV5-6 and TRBJ1-5; possibly TRBD1 for D (5 bases). The germline gives CDR1 SGHDT, CDR2 YYEEEE. The V gene lost 2 bases and the J gene lost 3 bases, with 12 bases spanning the gap. This CDR3 has 15 residues. The CDR3 DNA is TGTGCCAGCAGCTTTAGTGGGGCTCCCAATCAGCCCCAGCATTTT. Translation gives CASSFSGAPNQPQHF. The variable domain in full, completed from reference TRBV5-6 and TRBJ1-5, reads DAGVTQSPTHLIKTRGQQVTLRCSPKSGHDTVSWYQQALGQGPQFIFQYYEEEERQRGNFPDRFSGHQFPNYSSELNVNALLLGDSALYLCASSFSGAPNQPQHFGDGTRLSIL.

This chain connects TRBV30 to TRBJ1-4; TRBD1 agrees at 7 bases. Trimming removed 1 base from V and 4 bases from J; junction bases left unmatched: 9. The CDR3 length is 16 residues. In germline, CDR1 is GTSNPN, CDR2 SVGIG (reference sequence). The CDR3 DNA sequence: TGTGCCTGGAGTGGACCGACAGGGTTGAATAATGAAAAACTGTTTTTT. The encoded protein is CAWSGPTGLNNEKLFF.

This clone was observed once. The genes are TRBV29-1 and TRBJ1-2, with D hard to call. The CDR3 totals 12 residues. With 7 bases removed from V and 8 bases from J, the gap between germline ends came to 17 bases. Germline V CDR1 and CDR2: SQVTM, ANQGSEA. This CDR3 is CSAQALRRGYTF. Here the CDR3 DNA reads TGCAGCGCCCAGGCCCTGCGTAGGGGCTACACCTTC.

This clone was observed once. The V call is TRBV10-1, the J call TRBJ2-7; possibly TRBD1 for D (5 bases). The CDR3 is 13 residues long. The V end lost 0 bases, the J end lost 5 bases, and 8 bases lay between the germline ends. Germline V gene data show CDR1 as WNHNN and CDR2 as SYGVQD (reference sequence). CDR3: CASSESGRDEQYF. CDR3 in DNA: TGCGCCAGCAGTGAGTCTGGCAGGGACGAGCAGTACTTC.

The V gene is TRBV29-1, the J gene TRBJ2-7, with D perhaps TRBD1 (6 bases). This CDR3 region has 13 residues. Germline V gene lookup returns CDR1 SQVTM and CDR2 ANQGSEA. Trimming shortened V by 6 bases and J by 2 bases, and 14 bases separated the two germline ends. CDR3 in amino acids: CSVLTGLTYEQYF. The CDR3, as DNA: TGCAGCGTCCTGACAGGTTTAACCTACGAGCAGTACTTC.

This clone was picked up a small number of times. The rearrangement joins TRBV30 to TRBJ1-1; maybe TRBD1 (5 bases). The V gene lost 4 bases and the J gene lost 11 bases, with 14 bases spanning the gap. This CDR3 has 11 residues. Germline V CDR1 and CDR2: GTSNPN, SVGIG (reference sequence). The CDR3 DNA is TGTGCCTGGAAGTATCAGGGTCGCGCTTTCTTT. It codes for CAWKYQGRAFF. Full variable domain (outside the CDR3, taken from reference TRBV30 and TRBJ1-1): SQTIHQWPATLVQPVGSPLSLECTVEGTSNPNLYWYRQAAGRGLQLLFYSVGIGQISSEVPQNLSASRPQDRQFILSSKKLLLSDSGFYLCAWKYQGRAFFGQGTRLTVV.

The gene calls are TRBV28 and TRBJ2-7, with D possibly TRBD1 on 5 matching bases. Trimming cost V 4 bases and J 5 bases, with 9 bases left between them. The CDR3 loop spans 12 amino acids. Germline V CDR1 and CDR2: MDHEN, SYDVKM. CDR3 coding DNA: TGTGCCAGCAGTTCAGGGTCCCACGAGCAGTACTTC. This sequence encodes CASSSGSHEQYF.

This chain joins TRBV7-3 and TRBJ2-5; TRBD2 might be the D (5 bases). The germline gives CDR1 SGHTA, CDR2 FQGTGA. Trimming left V 2 bases short and J 5 bases short, with 9 bases between. The CDR3 sequence is 13 residues long. As DNA, the CDR3 is TGTGCCAGCAGCTTAGGAGGTAGGGAGACCCAGTACTTC. Protein product: CASSLGGRETQYF.

The rearrangement links TRBV28 to TRBJ1-5; tentatively, D is TRBD1 (5 bases). Deletions cut 3 bases from V and 1 base from J, with 10 bases between. The germline V gene has CDR1 MDHEN and CDR2 SYDVKM. The length of the CDR3 is 15 residues. CDR3 residues: CASSLAGHSNQPQHF. In nucleotides, the CDR3 is TGTGCCAGCAGTTTGGCGGGGCACAGCAATCAGCCCCAGCATTTT.

This clone was observed once. The rearrangement links TRBV30 to TRBJ2-5; TRBD1 aligns across 7 bases. With 5 bases clipped from V and 1 base from J, the junction kept 4 bases outside the gene matches. Germline CDR1 and CDR2: GTSNPN and SVGIG (reference sequence). There are 13 residues in the CDR3. The CDR3 DNA reads as TGTGCCTGGGGAAGGGGGCCCCAAGAGACCCAGTACTTC. Its translation is CAWGRGPQETQYF.